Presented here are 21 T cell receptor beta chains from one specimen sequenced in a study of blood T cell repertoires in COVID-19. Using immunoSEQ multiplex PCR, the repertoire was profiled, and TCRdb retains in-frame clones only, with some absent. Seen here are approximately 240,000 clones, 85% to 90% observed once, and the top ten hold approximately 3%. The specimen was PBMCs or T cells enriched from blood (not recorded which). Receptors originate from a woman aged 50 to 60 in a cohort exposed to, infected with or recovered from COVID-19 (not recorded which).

The DNA for the CDR3 is TGCAGAAGACAGACGTCGTATGGCTACACCTTC. It codes for CRRQTSYGYTF. The chain recombines TRBV20-1 with TRBJ1-2; tentatively, D is TRBD1 (5 bases). CDR3 length: 11 residues. Germline assignment: CDR1 DFQATT and CDR2 SNEGSKA (reference sequence).

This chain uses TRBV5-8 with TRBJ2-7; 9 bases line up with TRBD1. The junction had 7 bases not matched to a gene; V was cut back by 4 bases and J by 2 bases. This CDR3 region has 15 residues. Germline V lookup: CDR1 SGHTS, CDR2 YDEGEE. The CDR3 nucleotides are TGTGCCAGCAGCGTTGGGACAGGGCGTGCCTACGAGCAGTACTTC. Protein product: CASSVGTGRAYEQYF.

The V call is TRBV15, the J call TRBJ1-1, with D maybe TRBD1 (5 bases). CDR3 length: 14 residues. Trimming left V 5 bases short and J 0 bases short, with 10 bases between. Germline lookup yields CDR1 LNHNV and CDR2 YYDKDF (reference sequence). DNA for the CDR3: TGTGCCACCAGCCTACAGGCGATGAACACTGAAGCTTTCTTT. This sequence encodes CATSLQAMNTEAFF.

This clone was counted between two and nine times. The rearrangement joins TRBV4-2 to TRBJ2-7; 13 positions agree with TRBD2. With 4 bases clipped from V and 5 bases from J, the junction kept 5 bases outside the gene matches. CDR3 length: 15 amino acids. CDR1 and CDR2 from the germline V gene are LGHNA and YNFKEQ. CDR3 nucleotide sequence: TGTGCCAGCAGCCGCGGACTAGCGGGGGATCACGAGCAGTACTTC. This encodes CASSRGLAGDHEQYF.

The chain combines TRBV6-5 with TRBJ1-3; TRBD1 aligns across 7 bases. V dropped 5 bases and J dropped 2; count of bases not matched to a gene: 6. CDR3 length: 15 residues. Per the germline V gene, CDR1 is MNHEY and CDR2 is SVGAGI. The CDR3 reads CASSHDRAAGNTIYF. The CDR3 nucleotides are TGTGCCAGCAGTCACGACAGGGCGGCTGGAAACACCATATATTTT.

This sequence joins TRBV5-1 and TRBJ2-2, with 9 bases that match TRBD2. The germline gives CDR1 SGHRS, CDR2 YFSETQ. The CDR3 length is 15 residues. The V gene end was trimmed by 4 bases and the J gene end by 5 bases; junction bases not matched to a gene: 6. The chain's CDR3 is CASSATSGRTGELFF. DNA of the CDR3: TGCGCCAGCAGCGCGACTAGCGGACGGACCGGGGAGCTGTTTTTT.

As DNA, the CDR3 is TGTGCCAGCTCACCAGCCTTACAGGTCCTCTCTGGAAACACCATATATTTT. Translation gives CASSPALQVLSGNTIYF. J is TRBJ1-3 and V is TRBV18, with D perhaps TRBD1 (5 bases). Looked up from germline, CDR1 is KGHSH and CDR2 is LQKENI. The length of the CDR3 is 17 residues. V dropped 2 bases and J dropped 0 bases, with 14 bases sitting between them. Filled out from reference TRBV18 and TRBJ1-3, the complete variable domain reads NAGVMQNPRHLVRRRGQEARLRCSPMKGHSHVYWYRQLPEEGLKFMVYLQKENIIDESGMPKERFSAEFPKEGPSILRIQQVVRGDSAAYFCASSPALQVLSGNTIYFGEGSWLTVV.

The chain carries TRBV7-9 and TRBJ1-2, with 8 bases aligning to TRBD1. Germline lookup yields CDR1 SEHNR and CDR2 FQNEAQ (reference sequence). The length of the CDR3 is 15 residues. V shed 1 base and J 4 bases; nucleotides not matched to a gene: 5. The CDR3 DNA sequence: TGTGCCAGCAGCTTAGGACAGGGGATGGTCTATGGCTACACCTTC. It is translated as CASSLGQGMVYGYTF.

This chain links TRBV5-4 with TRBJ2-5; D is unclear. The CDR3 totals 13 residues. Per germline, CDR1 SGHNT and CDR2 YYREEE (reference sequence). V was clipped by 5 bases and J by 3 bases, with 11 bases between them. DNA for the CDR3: TGTGCCAGCAGTTTCGATAGAAAAGAGACCCAGTACTTC. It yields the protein CASSFDRKETQYF. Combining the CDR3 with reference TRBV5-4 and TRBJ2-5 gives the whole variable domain ETGVTQSPTHLIKTRGQQVTLRCSSQSGHNTVSWYQQALGQGPQFIFQYYREEENGRGNFPPRFSGLQFPNYSSELNVNALELDDSALYLCASSFDRKETQYFGPGTRLLVL.

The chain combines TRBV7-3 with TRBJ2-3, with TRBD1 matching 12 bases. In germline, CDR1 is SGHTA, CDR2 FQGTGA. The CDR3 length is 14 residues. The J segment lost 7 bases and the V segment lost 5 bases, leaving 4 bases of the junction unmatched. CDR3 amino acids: CASSTGQGANTQYF. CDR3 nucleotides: TGTGCCAGCAGCACGGGACAGGGGGCAAATACGCAGTATTTT.

The CDR3 sequence is CASSPSGGHYNEQFF. Written as DNA, the CDR3 is TGTGCCAGCAGCCCTAGCGGGGGGCACTACAATGAGCAGTTCTTC. The chain is built from TRBV7-2 and TRBJ2-1, with TRBD2 matching over 11 bases. Trimming cost V 5 bases and J 3 bases; bases outside gene matches: 3. This CDR3 contains 15 residues. CDR1 is SGHTA and CDR2 is FQGNSA in the germline V gene.

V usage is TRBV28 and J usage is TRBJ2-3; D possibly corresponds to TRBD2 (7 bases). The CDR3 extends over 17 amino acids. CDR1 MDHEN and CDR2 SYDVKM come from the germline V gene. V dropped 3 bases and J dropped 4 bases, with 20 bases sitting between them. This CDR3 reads CASSFNRMRGGADTQYF. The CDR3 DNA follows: TGTGCCAGCAGTTTTAATAGAATGAGAGGGGGGGCAGATACGCAGTATTTT.

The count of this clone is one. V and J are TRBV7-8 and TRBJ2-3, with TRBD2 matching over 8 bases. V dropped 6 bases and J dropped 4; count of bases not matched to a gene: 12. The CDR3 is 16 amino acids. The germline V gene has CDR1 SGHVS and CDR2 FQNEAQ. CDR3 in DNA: TGTGCCAGCAGATCACAAAGCGGGGGCGGGGCAGATACGCAGTATTTT. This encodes CASRSQSGGGADTQYF.

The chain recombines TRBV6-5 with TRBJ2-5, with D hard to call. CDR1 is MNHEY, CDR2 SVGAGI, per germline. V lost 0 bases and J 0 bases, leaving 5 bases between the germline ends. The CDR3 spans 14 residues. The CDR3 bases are TGTGCCAGCAGTTACTCCCAGAACCAAGAGACCCAGTACTTC. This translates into CASSYSQNQETQYF.

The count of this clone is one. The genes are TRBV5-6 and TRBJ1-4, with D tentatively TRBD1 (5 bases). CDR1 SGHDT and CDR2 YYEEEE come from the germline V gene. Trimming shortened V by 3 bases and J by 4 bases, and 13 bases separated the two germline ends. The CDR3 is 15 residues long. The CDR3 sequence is CASSWMDKYNEKLFF. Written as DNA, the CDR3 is TGTGCCAGCAGCTGGATGGACAAATATAATGAAAAACTGTTTTTT.

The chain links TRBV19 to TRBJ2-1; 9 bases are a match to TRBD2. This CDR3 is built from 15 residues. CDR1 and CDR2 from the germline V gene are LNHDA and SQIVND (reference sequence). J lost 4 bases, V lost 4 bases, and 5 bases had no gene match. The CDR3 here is CASSRLAGEYNEQFF. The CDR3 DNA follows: TGTGCCAGTAGTAGGTTAGCGGGAGAATACAATGAGCAGTTCTTC.

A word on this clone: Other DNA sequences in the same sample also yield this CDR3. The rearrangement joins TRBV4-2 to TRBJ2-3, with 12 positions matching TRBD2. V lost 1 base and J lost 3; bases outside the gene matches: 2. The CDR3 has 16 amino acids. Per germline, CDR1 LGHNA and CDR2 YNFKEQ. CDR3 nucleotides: TGTGCCAGCAGCCAAGGCCTAGCGGGGGGGACAGATACGCAGTATTTT. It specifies CASSQGLAGGTDTQYF.

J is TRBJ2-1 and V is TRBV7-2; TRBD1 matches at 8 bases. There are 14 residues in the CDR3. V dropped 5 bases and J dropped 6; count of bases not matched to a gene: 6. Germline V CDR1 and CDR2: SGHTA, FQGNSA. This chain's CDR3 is CASSLRDRPNEQFF. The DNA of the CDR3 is TGTGCCAGCAGCCTCCGGGACAGGCCCAATGAGCAGTTCTTC.

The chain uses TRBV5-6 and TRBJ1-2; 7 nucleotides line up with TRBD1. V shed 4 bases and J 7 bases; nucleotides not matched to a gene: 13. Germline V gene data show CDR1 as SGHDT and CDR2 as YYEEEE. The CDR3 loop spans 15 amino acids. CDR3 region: CASSLRTGDIFGYTF. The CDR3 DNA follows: TGTGCCAGCAGCCTCAGGACAGGCGACATCTTTGGCTACACCTTC.

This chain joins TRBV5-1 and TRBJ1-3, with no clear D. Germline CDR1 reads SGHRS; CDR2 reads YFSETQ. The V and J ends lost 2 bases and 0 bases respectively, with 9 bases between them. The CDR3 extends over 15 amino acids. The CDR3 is CASSFGRGSGNTIYF. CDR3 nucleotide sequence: TGCGCCAGCAGCTTCGGACGGGGCTCTGGAAACACCATATATTTT.

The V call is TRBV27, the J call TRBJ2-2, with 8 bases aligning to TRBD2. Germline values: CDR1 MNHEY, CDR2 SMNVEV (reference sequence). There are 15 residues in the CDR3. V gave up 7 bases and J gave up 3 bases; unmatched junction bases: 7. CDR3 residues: CASKTGTSDTGELFF. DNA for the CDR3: TGTGCCAGCAAAACCGGGACTAGTGACACCGGGGAGCTGTTTTTT.